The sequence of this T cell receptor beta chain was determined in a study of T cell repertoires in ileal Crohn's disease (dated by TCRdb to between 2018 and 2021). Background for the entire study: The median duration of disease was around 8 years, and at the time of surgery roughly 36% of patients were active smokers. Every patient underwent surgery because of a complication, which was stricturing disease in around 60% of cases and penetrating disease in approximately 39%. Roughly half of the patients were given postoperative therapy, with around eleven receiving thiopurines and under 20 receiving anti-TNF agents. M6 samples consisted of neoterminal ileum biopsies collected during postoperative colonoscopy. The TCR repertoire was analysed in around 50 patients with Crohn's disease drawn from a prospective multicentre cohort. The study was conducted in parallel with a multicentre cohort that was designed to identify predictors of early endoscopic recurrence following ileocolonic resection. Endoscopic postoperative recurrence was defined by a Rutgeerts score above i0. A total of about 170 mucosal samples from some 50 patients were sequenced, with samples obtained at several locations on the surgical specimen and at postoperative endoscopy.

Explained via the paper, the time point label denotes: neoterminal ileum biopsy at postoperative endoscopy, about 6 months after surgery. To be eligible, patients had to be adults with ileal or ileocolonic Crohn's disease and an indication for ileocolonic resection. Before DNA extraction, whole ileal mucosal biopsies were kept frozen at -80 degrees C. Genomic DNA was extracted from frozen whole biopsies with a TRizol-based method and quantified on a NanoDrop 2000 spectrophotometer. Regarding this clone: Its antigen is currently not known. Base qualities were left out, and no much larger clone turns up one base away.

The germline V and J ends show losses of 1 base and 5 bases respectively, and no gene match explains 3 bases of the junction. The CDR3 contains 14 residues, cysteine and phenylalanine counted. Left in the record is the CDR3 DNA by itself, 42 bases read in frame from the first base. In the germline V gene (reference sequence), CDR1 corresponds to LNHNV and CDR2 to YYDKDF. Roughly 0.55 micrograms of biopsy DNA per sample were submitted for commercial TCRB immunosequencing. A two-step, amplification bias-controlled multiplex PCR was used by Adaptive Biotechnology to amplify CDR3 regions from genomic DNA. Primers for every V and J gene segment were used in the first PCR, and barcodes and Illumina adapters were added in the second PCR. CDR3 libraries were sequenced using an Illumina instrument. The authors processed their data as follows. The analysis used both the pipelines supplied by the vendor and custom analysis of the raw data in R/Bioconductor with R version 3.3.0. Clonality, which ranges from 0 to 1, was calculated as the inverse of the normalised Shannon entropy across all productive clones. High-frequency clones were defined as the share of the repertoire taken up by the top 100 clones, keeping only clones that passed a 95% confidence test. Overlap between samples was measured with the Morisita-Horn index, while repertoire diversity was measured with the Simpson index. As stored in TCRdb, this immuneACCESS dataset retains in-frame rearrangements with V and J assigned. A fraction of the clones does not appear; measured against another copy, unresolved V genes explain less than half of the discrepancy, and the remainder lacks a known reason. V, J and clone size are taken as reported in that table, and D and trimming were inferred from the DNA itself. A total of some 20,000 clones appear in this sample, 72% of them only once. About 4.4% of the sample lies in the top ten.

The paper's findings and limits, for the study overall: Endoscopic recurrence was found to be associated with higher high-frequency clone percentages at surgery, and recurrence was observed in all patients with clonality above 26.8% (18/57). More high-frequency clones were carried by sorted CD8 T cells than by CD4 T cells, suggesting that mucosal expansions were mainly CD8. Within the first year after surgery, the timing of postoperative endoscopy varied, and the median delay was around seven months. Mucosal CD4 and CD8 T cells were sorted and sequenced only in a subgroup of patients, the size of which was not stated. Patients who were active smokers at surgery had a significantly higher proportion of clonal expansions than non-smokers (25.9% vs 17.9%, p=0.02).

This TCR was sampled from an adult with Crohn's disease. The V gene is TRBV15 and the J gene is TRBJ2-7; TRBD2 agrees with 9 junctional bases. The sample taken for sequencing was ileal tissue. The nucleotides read TGTGCCACCAGCAGAGGCGGGAGGGCCAACGAGCAGTACTTC. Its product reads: CATSRGGRANEQYF. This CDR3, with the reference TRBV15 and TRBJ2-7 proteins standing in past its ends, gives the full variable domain DAMVIQNPRYQVTQFGKPVTLSCSQTLNHNVMYWYQQKSSQAPKLLFHYYDKDFNNEADTPDNFQSRRPNTSFCFLDIRSPGLGDTAMYLCATSRGGRANEQYFGPGTRLTVT.